A single sample gave rise to the 16 T cell receptor beta chains below, sequenced in a study of Graves' ophthalmopathy and Graves' hyperthyroidism. The authors amplified TCR beta CDR3 regions, and they did so from RNA transcripts for repertoire sequencing. First-round RT-PCR with HTBI primers preceded a second-round multiplex PCR. TCRdb re-called the multiplex PCR reads through MiXCR, storing one row per CDR3 protein. The table has about 210,000 distinct CDR3 sequences, 25% to 35% seen once; the top ten hold approximately 8.6%. The sequencing input was peripheral blood. Receptors were obtained from a man aged 45 to 65 with Graves' ophthalmopathy.

In this sample, this clonotype turned up many times. This chain links TRBV3-1 with TRBJ1-3; D remains unclear. Germline-derived CDR1 and CDR2 are LGHDT and YNNKEL (reference sequence). The germline V and J ends were trimmed by 4 bases and 3 bases, with 10 bases remaining between them. The CDR3 runs 14 residues. This chain's CDR3 is CASSPVRGGNTIYF. CDR3 in DNA: TGTGCCAGCAGCCCTGTACGGGGTGGAAACACCATATATTTT.

The rearrangement joins TRBV28 to TRBJ2-7, with 8 bases fitting TRBD1. Germline V gives CDR1 MDHEN, CDR2 SYDVKM. J lost 3 bases, V lost 2 bases, and 6 bases had no gene match. The CDR3 contains 15 residues. The DNA for the CDR3 is TGTGCCAGCAGTTTACTCGGACAGGGTAACTACGAGCAGTACTTC. Translation gives CASSLLGQGNYEQYF.

This clonotype was detected many times. This chain uses TRBV7-3 with TRBJ1-5; D unresolved. Germline assignment: CDR1 SGHTA and CDR2 FQGTGA. The CDR3 extends over 15 amino acids. V was pared by 5 bases and J by 6 bases, with 17 bases between. CDR3 DNA sequence: TGTGCCAGCAGCCCCGGCCGCCGACCGTCTCAGCCCCAGCATTTT. Amino acid sequence: CASSPGRRPSQPQHF.

This clonotype has at least ten counts. The chain has TRBV7-2 and TRBJ2-7; TRBD1 matches at 8 bases. The CDR3 has 16 residues. J was trimmed by 0 bases and V by 4 bases; bases with no gene match: 8. CDR1 SGHTA and CDR2 FQGNSA come from the germline V gene. The CDR3 nucleotides are TGTGCCAGCAGCTCCCCATGGGACAGGCACTCCTACGAGCAGTACTTC. This codes for CASSSPWDRHSYEQYF.

V gene TRBV28 combines with J gene TRBJ1-1, with unresolved D. This CDR3 has 14 amino acids. V was pared by 2 bases and J by 6 bases, with 13 bases between. Looked up from germline, CDR1 is MDHEN and CDR2 is SYDVKM. The CDR3 here is CASSLQAAVAEAFF. For the CDR3, the DNA is TGTGCCAGCAGTTTACAGGCGGCGGTAGCTGAAGCTTTCTTT.

The rearrangement links TRBV28 to TRBJ1-1; D remains ambiguous. The V and J ends lost 6 bases and 6 bases respectively, with 20 bases between them. Per the germline V gene, CDR1 is MDHEN and CDR2 is SYDVKM. The CDR3 runs to 15 residues. The CDR3: CASSTYTNPVSEAFF. The CDR3 bases are TGTGCCAGCAGCACCTACACGAACCCGGTGTCTGAAGCTTTCTTT.

This clonotype was seen repeatedly, ten times or more. V gene TRBV9 combines with J gene TRBJ2-6; D ambiguous. Trimming removed 0 bases at V and 4 bases at J, with 11 bases between. The V gene's germline CDR1 is SGDLS and CDR2 YYNGEE. The CDR3 has 16 amino acids. This CDR3 is CASSVAHQLGANVLTF. DNA of the CDR3: TGTGCCAGCAGCGTAGCGCACCAGCTAGGGGCCAACGTCCTGACTTTC.

This clonotype was seen many times. This rearrangement joins TRBV6-2 or TRBV6-3 to TRBJ2-7; no definite D call. V gave up 0 bases and J gave up 5 bases, with 5 bases separating them. Germline loops: CDR1 MNHEY, CDR2 SVGEGT. The CDR3 runs to 12 residues. CDR3 protein: CASSYSSDEQYF. The CDR3 DNA is TGTGCCAGCAGTTACTCTTCTGACGAGCAGTACTTC.

This clonotype was detected only a few times. The V and J genes are TRBV5-1 and TRBJ1-5; TRBD1 is a possible D gene (5 bases). This CDR3 has 15 residues. Trimming cost V 2 bases and J 1 base, with 10 bases left between them. The V gene's germline CDR1 is SGHRS and CDR2 YFSETQ. The chain's CDR3 is CASSLDGTSNQPQHF. The DNA of the CDR3 is TGCGCCAGCAGCTTAGACGGGACGAGCAATCAGCCCCAGCATTTT.

The chain uses TRBV7-2 and TRBJ1-1, with D unclear. Looked up from germline, CDR1 is SGHTA and CDR2 is FQGNSA. Between the trimmed V and J ends, which lost 3 bases and 4 bases, there was a span of 15 bases. The CDR3 loop spans 15 amino acids. As DNA, the CDR3 is TGTGCCAGCAGCTTGATGGAGGCGAGTTTCACTGAAGCTTTCTTT. Its protein is CASSLMEASFTEAFF. Complete variable domain (other parts from reference TRBV7-2 and TRBJ1-1): GAGVSQSPSNKVTEKGKDVELRCDPISGHTALYWYRQSLGQGLEFLIYFQGNSAPDKSGLPSDRFSAERTGGSVSTLTIQRTQQEDSAVYLCASSLMEASFTEAFFGQGTRLTVV.

This clonotype was seen at least ten times. The chain uses TRBV7-9 and TRBJ2-7; 10 bases line up with TRBD1. J gave up 2 bases and V 4 bases, and 5 bases lay outside the gene matches. Germline CDR1 and CDR2: SEHNR and FQNEAQ (reference sequence). This CDR3 region has 15 residues. The CDR3 bases are TGTGCCAGCAGCTGGTCGGGACAGGGGACCTACGAGCAGTACTTC. Its protein product is CASSWSGQGTYEQYF.

The sample holds many counts of this clonotype. The chain combines TRBV6-2 or TRBV6-3 with TRBJ2-5, with TRBD1 matching over 7 bases. The V gene's germline CDR1 is MNHEY and CDR2 SVGEGT. This CDR3 comprises 14 residues. V gave up 9 bases and J gave up 1 base; unmatched junction bases: 8. This CDR3 is CARTFNRGQETQYF. For the CDR3, the DNA is TGTGCCAGGACCTTCAACAGGGGCCAAGAGACCCAGTACTTC.

This clonotype came up many times. The chain recombines TRBV19 with TRBJ1-5; 10 bases match TRBD1. The CDR3 totals 13 residues. Germline lookup yields CDR1 LNHDA and CDR2 SQIVND (reference sequence). Losses at the gene ends were 6 bases for V and 5 bases for J; bases not matched to a gene: 1. CDR3: CASRGQGHQPQHF. Written as DNA, the CDR3 is TGTGCCAGTAGGGGACAGGGGCATCAGCCCCAGCATTTT.

This clonotype has a count of ten or more. This chain joins TRBV28 and TRBJ2-7, with TRBD2 identical over 8 bases. The germline gives CDR1 MDHEN, CDR2 SYDVKM. Trimming cost V 5 bases and J 4 bases; bases outside gene matches: 13. This CDR3 comprises 16 residues. Here the CDR3 DNA reads TGTGCCAGCAGTCCAACGGGACTAGATGGTGCTTACGAGCAGTACTTC. It yields the protein CASSPTGLDGAYEQYF. The full variable domain, with the rest looked up from reference TRBV28 and TRBJ2-7, is DVKVTQSSRYLVKRTGEKVFLECVQDMDHENMFWYRQDPGLGLRLIYFSYDVKMKEKGDIPEGYSVSREKKERFSLILESASTNQTSMYLCASSPTGLDGAYEQYFGPGTRLTVT.

This clonotype occurred many times. J is TRBJ1-1 and V is TRBV10-3, with no clear D. Trimming left V 10 bases short and J 5 bases short, with 23 bases between. Germline V gene sequence: CDR1 ENHRY, CDR2 SYGVKD. This CDR3 is built from 15 residues. The CDR3 spells CATAGEQALKTEAFF. The CDR3 region has the DNA TGTGCCACCGCCGGCGAGCAGGCCCTCAAGACTGAAGCTTTCTTT.

The V and J genes are TRBV18 and TRBJ2-3; D ambiguous. Germline assignment: CDR1 KGHSH and CDR2 LQKENI. V lost 3 bases and J 5 bases, leaving 9 bases between the germline ends. The CDR3 has 13 amino acids. Here the CDR3 reads CASSPRVGDTQYF. The CDR3 DNA reads as TGTGCCAGCTCACCGAGAGTGGGAGATACGCAGTATTTT.